The rows below give T cell receptor beta chains drawn from one sample of a study of blood T cell repertoires in COVID-19. Method: immunoSEQ multiplex PCR; TCRdb's copy keeps in-frame clones and lacks some. This sample has around 140,000 clones, with approximately 88% found just once. The sample comprised peripheral blood. The receptors shown here come from a woman older than 75 with acute or convalescent COVID-19. CDR3s include the opening cysteine and the closing phenylalanine or tryptophan. A D gene is named only where the DNA matches it firmly. Expanded clones get a size class; other rows say once, few or many, or leave the size out.

CDR3,DNA,D,size,J,V
CASSPSGGASDTQYF,TGTGCCAGCAGCCCTAGCGGGGGGGCCAGCGATACGCAGTATTTT,TRBD2,-,TRBJ2-3,TRBV3-1/TRBV3-2
CASSEAGQGRYQPQHF,TGTGCCAGCAGTGAAGCGGGACAGGGTCGTTATCAGCCCCAGCATTTT,TRBD1,-,TRBJ1-5,TRBV6-1
CASSDETLGSVMVAKNIQYF,TGTGCCAGCAGTGACGAGACGCTGGGGAGTGTAATGGTAGCCAAAAACATTCAGTACTTC,-,-,TRBJ2-4,TRBV6-1
CASSPTSGGRTDTQYF,TGTGCCAGCTCACCGACTAGCGGGGGAAGGACAGATACGCAGTATTTT,TRBD2,-,TRBJ2-3,TRBV18
CASSPGSSYEQYF,TGTGCCAGCTCACCCGGGAGCTCCTACGAGCAGTACTTC,-,-,TRBJ2-7,TRBV18
CASSRRGQERYTF,TGTGCCAGTAGTAGAAGGGGACAGGAACGCTACACCTTC,TRBD1,-,TRBJ1-2,TRBV19
CASSLTGGQSPLHF,TGTGCCAGCAGCTTGACAGGGGGCCAATCACCCCTCCACTTT,TRBD1,few,TRBJ1-6,TRBV6-6
CASSDPTSGSYEQYF,TGTGCCAGCAGTGATCCGACTAGCGGTTCCTACGAGCAGTACTTC,TRBD2,-,TRBJ2-7,TRBV25-1
CASSSTGSPGELFF,TGCGCCAGCAGCTCTACAGGGTCTCCCGGGGAGCTGTTTTTT,-,-,TRBJ2-2,TRBV5-1
CASSVGRANVLTF,TGTGCCAGCAGCGTAGGTAGGGCCAACGTCCTGACTTTC,-,-,TRBJ2-6,TRBV9
CASSLDQGLGYGYTF,TGTGCCAGCAGCTTAGATCAGGGACTCGGCTATGGCTACACCTTC,-,-,TRBJ1-2,TRBV11-2
CASSLGGGVDNEQFF,TGTGCCAGCTCACTAGGGGGCGGCGTGGATAATGAGCAGTTCTTC,TRBD1,-,TRBJ2-1,TRBV18
CATRTGTTGELFF,TGTGCCACCCGGACAGGGACCACCGGGGAGCTGTTTTTT,TRBD1,-,TRBJ2-2,TRBV6-5
CASTQSRNTEAFF,TGTGCCAGCACCCAATCCAGGAACACTGAAGCTTTCTTT,-,-,TRBJ1-1,TRBV2
CASRPGQGKTGYTF,TGTGCCAGCAGACCAGGGCAGGGGAAGACTGGCTACACCTTC,-,-,TRBJ1-2,TRBV6-5
CASSYGARSGSPLHF,TGTGCCAGCAGTTACGGAGCCCGATCAGGGTCACCCCTCCACTTT,-,few,TRBJ1-6,TRBV6-2/TRBV6-3
CASTPSDRSGELFF,TGCGCCAGCACCCCGAGTGACAGGTCGGGGGAGCTGTTTTTT,-,-,TRBJ2-2,TRBV5-1
CSVGQGPNEKLFF,TGCAGCGTTGGGCAGGGGCCGAATGAAAAACTGTTTTTT,-,-,TRBJ1-4,TRBV29-1
CASSRTSGSPDTQYF,TGTGCCAGCAGCCGGACTAGCGGGAGCCCAGATACGCAGTATTTT,TRBD2,-,TRBJ2-3,TRBV11-2
CASSTGTDYNEQFF,TGCGCCAGCAGTACCGGGACAGACTACAATGAGCAGTTCTTC,TRBD1,-,TRBJ2-1,TRBV5-1
CASSSKGPIAGFSYEQYF,TGTGCCAGCAGCTCCAAAGGCCCTATAGCGGGGTTCTCCTACGAGCAGTACTTC,TRBD2,-,TRBJ2-7,TRBV14
CASSYPRGRTSGAYEQYF,TGTGCCAGCAGTTATCCGCGTGGTCGGACTAGCGGGGCCTACGAGCAGTACTTC,TRBD2,-,TRBJ2-7,TRBV6-2/TRBV6-3
CASSFHRGLKETQYF,TGTGCCAGCAGCTTTCACAGGGGTCTTAAAGAGACCCAGTACTTC,TRBD1,-,TRBJ2-5,TRBV5-5
CASSSRTWGGGNQPQHF,TGTGCCAGTAGTAGTAGGACCTGGGGGGGAGGCAATCAGCCCCAGCATTTT,-,-,TRBJ1-5,TRBV19
CASSLGQAVGEKLFF,TGTGCCAGCAGCTTGGGACAGGCAGTTGGTGAAAAACTGTTTTTT,-,-,TRBJ1-4,TRBV5-8
CASGRGQSGPQHF,TGTGCCAGCGGCAGGGGGCAATCAGGGCCCCAGCATTTT,TRBD1,-,TRBJ1-5,TRBV6-5
CAWSRVQNTEAFF,TGTGCCTGGAGCCGCGTTCAGAACACTGAAGCTTTCTTT,-,few,TRBJ1-1,TRBV30
CASSEMGTGSKEAFF,TGTGCCAGCAGTGAAATGGGGACAGGGAGTAAAGAAGCTTTCTTT,TRBD1,-,TRBJ1-1,TRBV6-1
CASSVDRGHNSPLHF,TGTGCCAGCAGCGTGGACAGGGGACATAATTCACCCCTCCACTTT,TRBD1,few,TRBJ1-6,TRBV7-8